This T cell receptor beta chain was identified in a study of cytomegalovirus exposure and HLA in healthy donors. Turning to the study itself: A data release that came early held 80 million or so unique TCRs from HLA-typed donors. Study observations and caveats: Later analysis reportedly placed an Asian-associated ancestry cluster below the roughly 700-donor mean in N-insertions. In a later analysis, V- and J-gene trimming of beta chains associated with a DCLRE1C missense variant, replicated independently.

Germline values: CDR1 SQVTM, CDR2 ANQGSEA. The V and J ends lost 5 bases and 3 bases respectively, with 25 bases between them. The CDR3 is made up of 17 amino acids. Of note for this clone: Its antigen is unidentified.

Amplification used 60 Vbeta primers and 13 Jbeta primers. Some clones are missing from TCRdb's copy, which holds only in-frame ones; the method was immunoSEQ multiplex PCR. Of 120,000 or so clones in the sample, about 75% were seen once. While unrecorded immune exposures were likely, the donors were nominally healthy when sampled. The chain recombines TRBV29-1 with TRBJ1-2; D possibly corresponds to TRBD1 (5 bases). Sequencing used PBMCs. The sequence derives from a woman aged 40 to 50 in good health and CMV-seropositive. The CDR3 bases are TGCAGCGTTAACCACCCTGGGGCAGGCCCTAGGGACTATGGCTACACCTTC. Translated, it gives CSVNHPGAGPRDYGYTF.